The entry below describes one T cell receptor (beta chain). Its specificity is not known. A multiplex PCR was run with 60 Vbeta primers and 13 Jbeta primers. Produced via immunoSEQ multiplex PCR; TCRdb's table is partial and in-frame only. The sample lists 150,000 to 200,000 clones; around three quarters were seen once. The data were obtained in a study of cytomegalovirus exposure and HLA in healthy donors. Study-level findings and limits: Among donors in an Asian-associated ancestry cluster, a later analysis reportedly found fewer N-insertions than the roughly 610-donor mean.

V lost 4 bases and J lost 5, with 14 bases in between. Germline CDR1 LGHNT, CDR2 FRNRAP. The CDR3 runs 14 residues. The sequence was obtained from a man aged 30 to 45 in good health and CMV-seropositive. Sequencing was carried out using PBMCs. The chain uses TRBV12-5 and TRBJ2-5; D is perhaps TRBD1 (6 bases). CDR3 loop: CASGSPQGRETQYF. CDR3 nucleotides: TGTGCTAGTGGTTCACCACAGGGTCGTGAGACCCAGTACTTC.